The 15 T cell receptor beta chains reported below all come from one sample, sequenced in a study of blood T cell repertoires in COVID-19. The assay was immunoSEQ multiplex PCR, and TCRdb's table has in-frame clones only and misses some. The table has around 230,000 clones, 81% seen once. The sequencing sample was made of peripheral blood. The receptors were gathered from a woman of 80 years or more with acute or convalescent COVID-19.

CDR3 in amino acids: CASSSGLRGFDGYTF. CDR3 DNA: TGTGCCAGCAGCTCCGGATTACGGGGGTTTGATGGCTACACCTTC. This chain uses TRBV7-2 with TRBJ1-2; perhaps TRBD1 as D (5 bases). With 4 bases removed from V and 6 bases from J, the gap between germline ends came to 18 bases. This CDR3 has 15 amino acids. Germline loops: CDR1 SGHTA, CDR2 FQGNSA.

The V and J genes are TRBV29-1 and TRBJ2-3, with 8 nucleotides matching TRBD1. Trimming took 4 bases from V and 4 from J; bases not matched to a gene: 4. CDR3 length: 13 amino acids. The germline V gene has CDR1 SQVTM and CDR2 ANQGSEA. In nucleotides, the CDR3 is TGCAGCGTTGCCGCAGGGGGCGCAGATACGCAGTATTTT. Protein product: CSVAAGGADTQYF.

The chain is built from TRBV7-3 and TRBJ2-7; 9 nucleotides match TRBD1. Trimming cost V 5 bases and J 3 bases; bases outside gene matches: 5. The CDR3 consists of 14 residues. CDR1 is SGHTA, CDR2 FQGTGA, per germline. Here the CDR3 reads CASSPGQGLYEQYF. CDR3 nucleotide sequence: TGTGCCAGCAGCCCTGGACAGGGGCTCTACGAGCAGTACTTC.

The CDR3 nucleotides are TGTGCCAGCAGCCAAGGATTAGGGACAGGGGCCGAGCAGTACTTC. It encodes CASSQGLGTGAEQYF. J is TRBJ2-7 and V is TRBV14, with TRBD1 identical over 10 bases. The CDR3 has 15 residues. Trimming removed 1 base from V and 6 bases from J; junction bases left unmatched: 6. From germline, CDR1 is SGHDN and CDR2 FVKESK.

The rearrangement joins TRBV19 to TRBJ1-6, with D possibly matching TRBD1 (5 bases). The CDR3 covers 15 residues. CDR1 and CDR2 (germline): LNHDA, SQIVND (reference sequence). Deletions cut 3 bases from V and 6 bases from J, with 12 bases between. CDR3 loop: CASSILQALNSPLHF. DNA of the CDR3: TGTGCCAGTAGTATTCTACAGGCGCTTAATTCACCCCTCCACTTT. Supplemented by reference TRBV19 and TRBJ1-6, the full variable domain reads DGGITQSPKYLFRKEGQNVTLSCEQNLNHDAMYWYRQDPGQGLRLIYYSQIVNDFQKGDIAEGYSVSREKKESFPLTVTSAQKNPTAFYLCASSILQALNSPLHFGNGTRLTVT.

This chain uses TRBV5-8 with TRBJ2-1; tentative D call: TRBD2 (6 bases). The CDR3 contains 14 residues. The V gene lost 3 bases and the J gene lost 5 bases, with 12 bases spanning the gap. Germline CDR1 SGHTS, CDR2 YDEGEE. The CDR3: CASSWAGSNNEQFF. The CDR3 DNA reads as TGTGCCAGCAGCTGGGCGGGGTCGAACAATGAGCAGTTCTTC.

This chain joins TRBV28 and TRBJ1-2; D is undetermined. CDR1 and CDR2 from the germline V gene are MDHEN and SYDVKM. The CDR3 is made up of 13 amino acids. V was pared by 2 bases and J by 4 bases, with 8 bases between. The CDR3 coding sequence is TGTGCCAGCAGTTTAACAGTCAGCTATGGCTACACCTTC. Residues: CASSLTVSYGYTF.

This chain joins TRBV12-3 or TRBV12-4 and TRBJ2-7; D may be TRBD2 (6 bases). Deletions cut 6 bases from V and 6 bases from J, with 12 bases between. CDR3 length: 12 amino acids. CDR3 region: CASRTSWGEQYF. The CDR3 nucleotides read TGTGCCAGCAGAACTAGCTGGGGCGAGCAGTACTTC.

Only one count was recorded for this clone. The chain has TRBV12-3 or TRBV12-4 and TRBJ2-2; no definite D call. This CDR3 is 12 amino acids long. Trimming removed 7 bases at V and 7 bases at J, with 10 bases between. The CDR3 here is CASTLLVGELFF. In nucleotides, the CDR3 is TGTGCCAGCACCCTACTTGTCGGGGAGCTGTTTTTT.

In its sample, this clone is medium-sized. The chain employs TRBV3-1 (or the pseudogene TRBV3-2) and TRBJ1-3; D remains unclear. Germline assignment: CDR1 LGHDT and CDR2 YNNKEL (reference sequence). CDR3 length equals 15 residues. Trimming took 4 bases from V and 2 from J, leaving 12 bases between them. CDR3 sequence (DNA): TGTGCCAGCAGCCCGAGGGCATCCACTGGAAACACCATATATTTT. Its translation is CASSPRASTGNTIYF.

A single count supports this clone. The rearrangement joins TRBV10-3 to TRBJ2-1; 10 bases match TRBD2. This CDR3 comprises 16 residues. Germline V gene sequence: CDR1 ENHRY, CDR2 SYGVKD. The V segment lost 3 bases and the J segment 8 bases; nucleotides outside the gene matches: 10. The CDR3 bases are TGTGCCATCAGTGAAGTGCCTAGCGGGGGTTTCTATGAGCAGTTCTTC. Its translation: CAISEVPSGGFYEQFF.

This chain's CDR3 is CASSEQGRAENTEAFF. Here the CDR3 DNA reads TGTGCCAGCAGTGAACAGGGGAGGGCAGAGAACACTGAAGCTTTCTTT. The rearrangement uses TRBV6-1 and TRBJ1-1, with a tentative D call TRBD1 (6 bases). CDR3 length: 16 amino acids. Per the germline V gene, CDR1 is MNHNS and CDR2 is SASEGT. V gave up 2 bases and J gave up 1 base, with 14 bases separating them.

The chain is built from TRBV5-1 and TRBJ2-5; weak D call: TRBD2 (5 bases). The CDR3 is made up of 13 amino acids. Germline CDR1 is SGHRS and CDR2 is YFSETQ. Trimming pared 4 bases from V and 3 bases from J, leaving 10 bases between. The CDR3 is CASSEGSEETQYF. The CDR3 DNA sequence: TGCGCCAGCAGCGAGGGATCGGAAGAGACCCAGTACTTC.

The chain recombines TRBV19 with TRBJ1-5, with a tentative D call TRBD1 (5 bases). V gave up 8 bases and J gave up 2 bases, with 10 bases separating them. The CDR3 spans 13 residues. Germline V CDR1 and CDR2: LNHDA, SQIVND (reference sequence). In nucleotides, the CDR3 is TGTGCCAGTGCCCTGACAGGCAATCAGCCCCAGCATTTT. Protein sequence: CASALTGNQPQHF.

The gene calls are TRBV29-1 and TRBJ1-2; a possible D gene is TRBD1 (6 bases). Germline-derived CDR1 and CDR2 are SQVTM and ANQGSEA. V was pared by 5 bases and J by 0 bases, with 16 bases between. The CDR3 covers 15 residues. The CDR3 bases are TGCAGCGTTACCCCCGGGACAAGTGCTAACTATGGCTACACCTTC. It yields the protein CSVTPGTSANYGYTF.